This T cell receptor (beta chain) was captured in a study of blood T cells in healthy people across ages. Study-level information: Template-switching capture recovered about one barcoded beta molecule per two T cells. Study outcomes and limitations: Aged donors had fewer naive CD4+ cells and lower diversity than long-lived donors. Age showed a roughly linear inverse relationship with TCR beta diversity per million T cells.

The germline V and J ends were trimmed by 1 base and 0 bases, with 7 bases remaining between them. The V gene's germline CDR1 is DFQATT and CDR2 SNEGSKA (reference sequence). CDR3 length: 14 residues. Donation came from healthy Caucasian individuals in Russia who were aged about 6 to 95. The authors ran a second PCR of about 7 to 11 cycles using a sample-barcoded 5' primer and a J-beta primer mix. A single record per CDR3 protein comes from TCRdb applying MiXCR to the 5' RACE reads. The sample comprises about 580,000 distinct CDR3 sequences, roughly 43% of which are singletons, and just under 25% rests with the top ten. Notes on this clonotype: The target antigen is unknown.

The sample taken for sequencing was blood. The chain employs TRBV20-1 and TRBJ1-5; D ambiguous. The source of this sequence is a man older than 75 in good health. CDR3 DNA sequence: TGCAGTGCTAGAGGGGGATCTAGCAATCAGCCCCAGCATTTT. Translating it yields CSARGGSSNQPQHF.